The rows below give T cell receptor beta chains drawn from one sample of a study of CD8+ T cells in alopecia areata. Profiled with immunoSEQ multiplex PCR; TCRdb holds only in-frame clones, not every one. Altogether more than 90,000 clones are present, around 53% being singletons, with the ten largest covering more than 9%. Specimen: CD8+ T cells sorted from blood, collected at week 24, from a patient treated with tofacitinib. The receptors were gathered from a human donor with alopecia areata. Both conserved end residues are part of each CDR3. A D gene is named only where the DNA matches it firmly. The listing skips clone size in some rows; elsewhere it reads once, few, many or a size class.

V	J	size	D	DNA	CDR3
TRBV29-1	TRBJ2-1	NA	TRBD2	TGCAGCGTTGGATTCGGGGGGGCCAATGAGCAGTTCTTC	CSVGFGGANEQFF
TRBV18	TRBJ1-5	NA	TRBD1	TGTGCCAGCTCACCGACAGGGGGGTCCCTAATGGCCCAGCATTTT	CASSPTGGSLMAQHF
TRBV5-4	TRBJ2-1	few	TRBD1	TGTGCCAGCACCAGGGACAGGGGGCGTAATGAGCAGTTCTTC	CASTRDRGRNEQFF
TRBV6-1	TRBJ2-1	few	TRBD1	TGTGCCAGCAGTGGATGGACAGGGGGCGGCGATGAGCAGTTCTTC	CASSGWTGGGDEQFF
TRBV10-3	TRBJ2-1	few	NA	TGTGCCATCAGTGAGGAGGCCGGGGAAACCTACAATGAGCAGTTCTTC	CAISEEAGETYNEQFF
TRBV29-1	TRBJ1-2	NA	NA	TGCAGCGTACCGACAGAGGAGGCTTGGTATGGCTACACCTTC	CSVPTEEAWYGYTF
TRBV27	TRBJ2-1	once	NA	TGTGCCAGTCTAAGGGGGAATGAGCAGTTCTTC	CASLRGNEQFF
TRBV15	TRBJ2-1	few	TRBD1	TGTGCCACCAGCAGAGACATCCCCGGGACAGGGGATAAGGATGAGCAGTTCTTC	CATSRDIPGTGDKDEQFF
TRBV4-3	TRBJ1-2	few	NA	TGCGCCAGCAGCCAAGATCTGGAGGGGCTCGGCGGCTACACCTTC	CASSQDLEGLGGYTF
TRBV11-2	TRBJ2-1	NA	NA	TGTGCCAGCAGCCCCCCGGTTGCAGGACCCTACAATGAGCAGTTCTTC	CASSPPVAGPYNEQFF
TRBV29-1	TRBJ2-7	few	TRBD1	TGCAGCGCTTTCGGAGGACAGGGGGCCTACGAGCAGTACTTC	CSAFGGQGAYEQYF
TRBV29-1	TRBJ2-3	few	TRBD2	TGCAGCGTTGAGCGGGGGGTGGGAGATACGCAGTATTTT	CSVERGVGDTQYF
TRBV4-2	TRBJ2-7	few	TRBD2	TGTGCCAGCAGCCAAGAAACTAGCGGGGCCTACGAGCAGTACTTC	CASSQETSGAYEQYF
TRBV7-8	TRBJ2-3	once	TRBD2	TGTGCCAGCAGCTTTCGGACTAGCGGGGTCACAGATACGCAGTATTTT	CASSFRTSGVTDTQYF
TRBV7-6	TRBJ1-1	NA	NA	TGTGCCAGCAGCGTCCTGACAGGTCAGAACACTGAAGCTTTCTTT	CASSVLTGQNTEAFF
TRBV9	TRBJ2-3	NA	NA	TGTGCCAGCAGCGTAGAGTGGGCAGATACGCAGTATTTT	CASSVEWADTQYF
TRBV27	TRBJ1-2	few	NA	TGTGCCAGCACTTCGACGGGCCGTGCAGGGGTCTATGGCTACACCTTC	CASTSTGRAGVYGYTF
TRBV6-5	TRBJ1-1	NA	NA	TGTGCCAGCAGCATGACCCCCGAGGATACTGAAGCTTTCTTT	CASSMTPEDTEAFF
TRBV6-5	TRBJ2-7	NA	NA	TGTGCCAGCACTCCCCTCCCCTACGAGCAGTACTTC	CASTPLPYEQYF
TRBV5-6	TRBJ2-4	NA	TRBD1	TGTGCCAGCAGCCGATCGACAGGGTTCCTTAAAAACATTCAGTACTTC	CASSRSTGFLKNIQYF
TRBV29-1	TRBJ2-2	NA	TRBD2	TGCAGCGCCACCGGGAGGAATACCGGGGAGCTGTTTTTT	CSATGRNTGELFF
TRBV30	TRBJ2-7	NA	NA	TGTGCCTGGAATGATGGGGTTTTACACGAGCAGTACTTC	CAWNDGVLHEQYF
TRBV7-9	TRBJ1-1	NA	NA	TGTGCCAGCAGCTTACCCTTGAACACTGAAGCTTTCTTT	CASSLPLNTEAFF
TRBV14	TRBJ1-4	NA	NA	TGTGCCAGCAGCCAAGTAGGGGCCGGTGAAAAACTGTTTTTT	CASSQVGAGEKLFF
TRBV6-5	TRBJ2-7	NA	NA	TGTGCCAGCAGTTACTACCACAACTCCTACGAGCAGTACTTC	CASSYYHNSYEQYF
TRBV6-5	TRBJ2-3	few	TRBD2	TGTGCCAGCAGCAATAGACTAGCGGCTTCTGATACGCAGTATTTT	CASSNRLAASDTQYF
TRBV15	TRBJ2-7	NA	TRBD1	TGTGCCACCAGCAGACTGGCCGGGACAGGGGACTACGAGCAGTACTTC	CATSRLAGTGDYEQYF
TRBV13	TRBJ2-1	NA	NA	TGTGCCAGCAGCTTCAGGACAGTTTACAATGAGCAGTTCTTC	CASSFRTVYNEQFF
TRBV27	TRBJ2-3	NA	NA	TGTGCCAGCAGTTTTGGGACTAGCACAGATACGCAGTATTTT	CASSFGTSTDTQYF
TRBV6-5	TRBJ1-6	NA	NA	TGTGCCAGCAGTTATGGGTTTGAGGGTTATAATTCACCCCTCCACTTT	CASSYGFEGYNSPLHF
TRBV27	TRBJ1-6	NA	TRBD1	TGTGCCAGCAGTCAGCGGACAGGGGGGAATTCACCCCTCCACTTT	CASSQRTGGNSPLHF
TRBV13	TRBJ2-3	NA	TRBD2	TGTGCCAGCAGCTCTTCCATCACTAGCGGGGAAACAGATACGCAGTATTTT	CASSSSITSGETDTQYF
TRBV5-4	TRBJ2-7	NA	NA	TGTGCCAGCAGCCCAACCATGGGCTACGAGCAGTACTTC	CASSPTMGYEQYF
TRBV11-2	TRBJ1-1	NA	NA	TGTGCCAGCAGCTTAGTTCCCCTGGCAGGTAGGGACACTGAAGCTTTCTTT	CASSLVPLAGRDTEAFF
TRBV29-1	TRBJ2-7	NA	NA	TGCAGCGCTACCCTCCGGGACGGTCCCTACGAGCAGTACTTC	CSATLRDGPYEQYF
TRBV7-9	TRBJ2-5	NA	NA	TGTGCCAGCAGCTTGCCCAACAGGGAAGAGACCCAGTACTTC	CASSLPNREETQYF
TRBV19	TRBJ1-2	NA	TRBD1	TGTGCCAGTAGTGACGCCGGGACAGGGAACTATGGCTACACCTTC	CASSDAGTGNYGYTF
TRBV4-1	TRBJ2-3	NA	NA	TGCGCCAGCACCGAGGTCGGGGGCACAGATACGCAGTATTTT	CASTEVGGTDTQYF
TRBV2	TRBJ2-7	few	TRBD1	TGTGCCAGCAGTGCGACGAGAGACAGGGAAACCTACGAGCAGTACTTC	CASSATRDRETYEQYF
TRBV27	TRBJ2-7	few	NA	TGTGCCAGCAGTCCGTCGTCAGCGAACTCCTACGAGCAGTACTTC	CASSPSSANSYEQYF
TRBV19	TRBJ1-1	NA	NA	TGTGCCAGTGGAGAGGGTCTATTCACTGAAGCTTTCTTT	CASGEGLFTEAFF
TRBV5-6	TRBJ1-1	once	TRBD1	TGTGCCAGCAGCCCGCTCCCAGGGGGAGAGGACACTGAAGCTTTCTTT	CASSPLPGGEDTEAFF
TRBV27	TRBJ2-5	NA	TRBD2	TGTGCCAGCAGTCCCTACTACGCGGGGGAGGAAGAGACCCAGTACTTC	CASSPYYAGEEETQYF
TRBV2	TRBJ2-2	NA	NA	TGTGCCAGCAGGTTCGCATTGGAGCTGTTTTTT	CASRFALELFF
TRBV30	TRBJ1-5	few	NA	TGTGCCTGGAGTGTTGATGGGGGCCAGCCCCAGCATTTT	CAWSVDGGQPQHF
TRBV25-1	TRBJ1-6	NA	TRBD1	TGTGCCAGCAGTGACGAGGGGACAGGGTACTCACCCCTCCACTTT	CASSDEGTGYSPLHF
TRBV30	TRBJ2-7	once	NA	TGTGCCTGGAGTGTAGGCGATTACGAGCAGTACTTC	CAWSVGDYEQYF
TRBV5-1	TRBJ1-5	NA	NA	TGCGCCAGCAGCTTGGAGGGCGGAAATCAGCCCCAGCATTTT	CASSLEGGNQPQHF
TRBV7-9	TRBJ2-7	NA	NA	TGTGCCAGCAGCTTAGTGAATGGGGGCTACGAGCAGTACTTC	CASSLVNGGYEQYF
TRBV29-1	TRBJ1-2	NA	NA	TGCAGCGTTGAACGGCAATCTCTTAACTATGGCTACACCTTC	CSVERQSLNYGYTF
TRBV29-1	TRBJ2-3	NA	NA	TGCAGCGTAGAGGGGACAGATACGCAGTATTTT	CSVEGTDTQYF
TRBV29-1	TRBJ1-2	NA	TRBD1	TGCAGCGTTGAGGACAGGGGATTTGGCTACACCTTC	CSVEDRGFGYTF
TRBV13	TRBJ1-2	NA	NA	TGTGCCAGCAGCTTAGTGGCCAGTGAGCACTATGGCTACACCTTC	CASSLVASEHYGYTF
TRBV27	TRBJ1-2	few	TRBD1	TGTGCCAGCAGTCCAGGGGGCGGTAGCTATGGCTACACCTTC	CASSPGGGSYGYTF
TRBV27	TRBJ2-3	NA	NA	TGTGCCAGCAGTTTCATCCCCATCACAGATACGCAGTATTTT	CASSFIPITDTQYF
TRBV2	TRBJ1-2	few	NA	TGTGCCAGCCCGAGAGGAGAGGGTGGCTACACCTTC	CASPRGEGGYTF
TRBV7-3	TRBJ2-1	many	TRBD1	TGTGCCAGCAGCGCAGGGACAGGGGTCGAGCAGTTCTTC	CASSAGTGVEQFF
TRBV5-1	TRBJ1-1	NA	TRBD1	TGCGCCAGCAGCCGTGAGACAGGGCTGAACACTGAAGCTTTCTTT	CASSRETGLNTEAFF